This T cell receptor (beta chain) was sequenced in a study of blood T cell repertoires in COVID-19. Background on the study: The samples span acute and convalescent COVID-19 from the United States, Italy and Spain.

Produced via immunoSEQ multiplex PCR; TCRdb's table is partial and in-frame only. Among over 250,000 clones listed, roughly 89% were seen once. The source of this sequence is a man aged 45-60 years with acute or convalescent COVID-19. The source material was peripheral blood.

The CDR3 loop reads CAWDQGGPKQYF. In nucleotides, the CDR3 is TGTGCCTGGGACCAGGGGGGTCCGAAGCAGTACTTC. This chain joins TRBV30 and TRBJ2-7; the D gene is possibly TRBD1 (7 bases). With 5 bases removed from V and 8 bases from J, the gap between germline ends came to 16 bases. Per the germline V gene, CDR1 is GTSNPN and CDR2 is SVGIG (reference sequence). CDR3 length equals 12 residues.